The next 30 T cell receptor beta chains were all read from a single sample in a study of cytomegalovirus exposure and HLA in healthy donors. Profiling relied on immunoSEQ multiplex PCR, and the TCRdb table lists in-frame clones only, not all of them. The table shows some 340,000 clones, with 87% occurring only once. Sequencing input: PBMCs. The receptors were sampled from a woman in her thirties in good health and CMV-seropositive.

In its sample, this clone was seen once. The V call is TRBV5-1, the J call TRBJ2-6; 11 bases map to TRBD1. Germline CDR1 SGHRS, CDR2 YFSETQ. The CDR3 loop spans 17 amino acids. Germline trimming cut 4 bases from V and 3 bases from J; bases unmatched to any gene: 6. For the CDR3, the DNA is TGCGCCAGCAGCGTCGGACAGGGGGCTTATGGGGCCAACGTCCTGACTTTC. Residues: CASSVGQGAYGANVLTF.

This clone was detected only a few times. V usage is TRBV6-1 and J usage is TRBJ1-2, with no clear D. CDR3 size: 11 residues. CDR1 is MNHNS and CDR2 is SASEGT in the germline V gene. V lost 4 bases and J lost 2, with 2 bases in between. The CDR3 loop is CASSVNYGYTF. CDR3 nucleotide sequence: TGTGCCAGCAGTGTAAACTATGGCTACACCTTC.

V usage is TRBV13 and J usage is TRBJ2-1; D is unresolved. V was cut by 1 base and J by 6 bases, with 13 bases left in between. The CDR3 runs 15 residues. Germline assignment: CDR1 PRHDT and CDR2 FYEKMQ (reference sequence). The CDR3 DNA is TGTGCCAGCAGCTTAGTGGCAGGCGTAATCAATGAGCAGTTCTTC. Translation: CASSLVAGVINEQFF.

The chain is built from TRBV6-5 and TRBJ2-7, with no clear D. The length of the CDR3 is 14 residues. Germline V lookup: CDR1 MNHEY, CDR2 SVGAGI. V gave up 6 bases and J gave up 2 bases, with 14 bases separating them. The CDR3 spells CASSPIVRAYEQYF. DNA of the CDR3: TGTGCCAGCAGCCCCATAGTCAGAGCCTACGAGCAGTACTTC.

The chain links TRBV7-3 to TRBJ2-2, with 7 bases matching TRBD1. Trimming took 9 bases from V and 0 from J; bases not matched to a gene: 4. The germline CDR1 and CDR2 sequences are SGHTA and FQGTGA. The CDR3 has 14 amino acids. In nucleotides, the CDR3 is TGTGCCAGTGGACAGGCCACGAACACCGGGGAGCTGTTTTTT. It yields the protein CASGQATNTGELFF.

The CDR3 here is CSSKRIASTSTDTQYF. DNA for the CDR3: TGCTCCTCGAAGAGGATAGCGAGCACTAGCACAGATACGCAGTATTTT. The rearrangement uses TRBV10-2 and TRBJ2-3, with TRBD2 as a possible D gene (5 bases). CDR1 is WSHSY, CDR2 SAAADI, per germline. The CDR3 loop spans 16 amino acids.

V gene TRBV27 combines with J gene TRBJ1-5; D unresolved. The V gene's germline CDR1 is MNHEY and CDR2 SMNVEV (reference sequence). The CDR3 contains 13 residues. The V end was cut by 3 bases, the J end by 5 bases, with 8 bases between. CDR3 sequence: CASSFGPDQPQHF. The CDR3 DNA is TGTGCCAGCAGTTTCGGTCCGGATCAGCCCCAGCATTTT.

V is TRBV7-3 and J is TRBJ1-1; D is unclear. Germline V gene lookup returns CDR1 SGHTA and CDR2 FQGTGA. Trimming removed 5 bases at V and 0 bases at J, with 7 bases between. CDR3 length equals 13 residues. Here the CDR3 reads CASSRKLNTEAFF. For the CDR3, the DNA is TGTGCCAGCAGCCGTAAATTGAACACTGAAGCTTTCTTT. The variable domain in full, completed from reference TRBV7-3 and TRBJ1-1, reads GAGVSQTPSNKVTEKGKYVELRCDPISGHTALYWYRQSLGQGPEFLIYFQGTGAADDSGLPNDRFFAVRPEGSVSTLKIQRTERGDSAVYLCASSRKLNTEAFFGQGTRLTVV.

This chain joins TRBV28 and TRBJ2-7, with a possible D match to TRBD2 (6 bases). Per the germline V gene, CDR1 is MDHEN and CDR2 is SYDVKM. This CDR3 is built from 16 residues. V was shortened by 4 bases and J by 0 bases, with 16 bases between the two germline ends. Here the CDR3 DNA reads TGTGCCAGCAGTTCCTTGGGACTTCACAACTCCTACGAGCAGTACTTC. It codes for CASSSLGLHNSYEQYF. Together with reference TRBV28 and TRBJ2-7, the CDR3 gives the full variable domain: DVKVTQSSRYLVKRTGEKVFLECVQDMDHENMFWYRQDPGLGLRLIYFSYDVKMKEKGDIPEGYSVSREKKERFSLILESASTNQTSMYLCASSSLGLHNSYEQYFGPGTRLTVT.

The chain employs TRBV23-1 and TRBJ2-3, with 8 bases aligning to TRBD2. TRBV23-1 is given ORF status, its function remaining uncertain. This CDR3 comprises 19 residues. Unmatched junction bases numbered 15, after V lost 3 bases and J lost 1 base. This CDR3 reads CASSQYAVTSEKCTDTQYF. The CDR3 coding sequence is TGCGCCAGCAGTCAGTACGCCGTGACTAGCGAGAAATGCACAGATACGCAGTATTTT.

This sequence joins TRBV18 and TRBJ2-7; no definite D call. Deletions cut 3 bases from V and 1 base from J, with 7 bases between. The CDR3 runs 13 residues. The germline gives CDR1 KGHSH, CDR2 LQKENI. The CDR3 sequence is CASSPIESYEQYF. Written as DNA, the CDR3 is TGTGCCAGCTCACCCATCGAATCCTACGAGCAGTACTTC.

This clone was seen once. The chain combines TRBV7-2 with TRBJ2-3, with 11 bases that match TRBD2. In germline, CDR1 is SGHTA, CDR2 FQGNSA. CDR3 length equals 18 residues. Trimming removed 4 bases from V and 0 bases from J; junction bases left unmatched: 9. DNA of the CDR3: TGTGCCAGCAGCTCCACCCCGACTAGCGGGGCTAGCACAGATACGCAGTATTTT. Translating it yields CASSSTPTSGASTDTQYF.

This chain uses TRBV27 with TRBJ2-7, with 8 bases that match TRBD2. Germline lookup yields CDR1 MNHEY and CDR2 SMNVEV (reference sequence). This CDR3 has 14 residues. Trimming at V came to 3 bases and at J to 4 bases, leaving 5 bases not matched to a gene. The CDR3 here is CASSLTSDRYEQYF. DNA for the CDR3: TGTGCCAGCAGTTTGACTAGCGATAGGTACGAGCAGTACTTC.

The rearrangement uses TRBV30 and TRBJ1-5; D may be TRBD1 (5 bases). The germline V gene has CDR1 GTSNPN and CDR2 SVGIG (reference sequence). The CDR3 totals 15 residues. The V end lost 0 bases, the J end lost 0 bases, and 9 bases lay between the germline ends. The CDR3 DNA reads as TGTGCCTGGAGTGTATGGGACGGTAGCAATCAGCCCCAGCATTTT. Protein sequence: CAWSVWDGSNQPQHF.

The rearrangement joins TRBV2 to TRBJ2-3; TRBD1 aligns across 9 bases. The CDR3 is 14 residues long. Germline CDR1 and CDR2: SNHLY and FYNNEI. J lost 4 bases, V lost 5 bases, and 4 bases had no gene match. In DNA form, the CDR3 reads TGTGCCAGCAGTTCGGACAGGGGCGCAGATACGCAGTATTTT. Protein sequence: CASSSDRGADTQYF.

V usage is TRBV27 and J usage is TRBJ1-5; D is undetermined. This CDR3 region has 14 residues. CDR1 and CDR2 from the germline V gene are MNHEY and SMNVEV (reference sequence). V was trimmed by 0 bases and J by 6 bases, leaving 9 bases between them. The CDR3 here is CASSLSFGFQPQHF. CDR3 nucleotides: TGTGCCAGCAGTTTATCATTTGGGTTTCAGCCCCAGCATTTT.

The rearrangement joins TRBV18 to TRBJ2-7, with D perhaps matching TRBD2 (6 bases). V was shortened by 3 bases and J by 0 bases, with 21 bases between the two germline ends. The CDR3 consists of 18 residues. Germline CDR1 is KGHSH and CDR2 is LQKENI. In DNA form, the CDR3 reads TGTGCCAGCTCACCCCGGAGGGTTAAAGGACCTAACTCCTACGAGCAGTACTTC. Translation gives CASSPRRVKGPNSYEQYF. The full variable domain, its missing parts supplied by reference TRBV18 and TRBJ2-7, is NAGVMQNPRHLVRRRGQEARLRCSPMKGHSHVYWYRQLPEEGLKFMVYLQKENIIDESGMPKERFSAEFPKEGPSILRIQQVVRGDSAAYFCASSPRRVKGPNSYEQYFGPGTRLTVT.

The CDR3 region has the DNA TGTGCCAGCAGGGACCATCAGCCCCAGCATTTT. Protein product: CASRDHQPQHF. J is TRBJ1-5 and V is TRBV7-6; no definite D call. The V and J ends lost 6 bases and 5 bases respectively, with 5 bases between them. The CDR3 covers 11 residues. The V gene's germline CDR1 is SGHVS and CDR2 FNYEAQ.

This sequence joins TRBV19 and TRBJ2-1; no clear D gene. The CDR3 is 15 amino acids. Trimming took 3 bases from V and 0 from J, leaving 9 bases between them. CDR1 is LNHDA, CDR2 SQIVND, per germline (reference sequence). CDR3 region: CASSIPLSSYNEQFF. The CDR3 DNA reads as TGTGCCAGTAGTATCCCCCTATCCTCCTACAATGAGCAGTTCTTC.

The chain's CDR3 is CASSLDGRTNEKLFF. In nucleotides, the CDR3 is TGTGCCAGCAGCTTAGATGGGAGAACTAATGAAAAACTGTTTTTT. The rearrangement uses TRBV11-2 and TRBJ1-4, with D hard to call. V dropped 0 bases and J dropped 1 base, with 6 bases sitting between them. The CDR3 is 15 amino acids. Germline lookup yields CDR1 SGHAT and CDR2 FQNNGV.

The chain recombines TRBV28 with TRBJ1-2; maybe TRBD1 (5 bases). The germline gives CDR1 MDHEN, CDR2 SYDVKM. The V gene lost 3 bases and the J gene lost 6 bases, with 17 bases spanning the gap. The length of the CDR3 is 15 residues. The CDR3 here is CASSFLQEFLNGYTF. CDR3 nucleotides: TGTGCCAGCAGTTTCCTACAGGAGTTTTTGAATGGCTACACCTTC.

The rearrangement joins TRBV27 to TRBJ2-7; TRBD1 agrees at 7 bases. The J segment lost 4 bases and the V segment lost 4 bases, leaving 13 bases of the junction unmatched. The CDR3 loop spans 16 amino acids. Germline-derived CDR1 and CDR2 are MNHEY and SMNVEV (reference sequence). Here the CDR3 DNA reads TGTGCCAGCAGTTCATCCTGGGGGACAGAAGTATACGAGCAGTACTTC. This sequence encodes CASSSSWGTEVYEQYF.

DNA for the CDR3: TGTGCCAGCAGAGTAGCGGGTATGAACACCGGGGAGCTGTTTTTT. Its translation: CASRVAGMNTGELFF. This chain links TRBV6-5 with TRBJ2-2; 7 nucleotides match TRBD2. After removal of 6 bases from V and 1 base from J, the junction contained 5 bases not matched to a gene. Germline V CDR1 and CDR2: MNHEY, SVGAGI. The CDR3 runs to 15 residues.

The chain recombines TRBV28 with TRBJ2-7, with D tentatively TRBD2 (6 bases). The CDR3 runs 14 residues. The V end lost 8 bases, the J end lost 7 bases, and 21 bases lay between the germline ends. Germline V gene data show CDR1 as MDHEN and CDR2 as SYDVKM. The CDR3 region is CASEAGTQLLEQYF. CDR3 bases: TGTGCCAGCGAGGCGGGGACTCAGCTATTAGAGCAGTACTTC.

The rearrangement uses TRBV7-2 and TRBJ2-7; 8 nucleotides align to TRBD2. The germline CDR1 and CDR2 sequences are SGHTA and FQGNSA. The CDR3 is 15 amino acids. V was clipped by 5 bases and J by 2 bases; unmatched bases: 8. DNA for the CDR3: TGTGCCAGCAGCCCGAGCGGGGGCCAACCCTACGAGCAGTACTTC. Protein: CASSPSGGQPYEQYF.

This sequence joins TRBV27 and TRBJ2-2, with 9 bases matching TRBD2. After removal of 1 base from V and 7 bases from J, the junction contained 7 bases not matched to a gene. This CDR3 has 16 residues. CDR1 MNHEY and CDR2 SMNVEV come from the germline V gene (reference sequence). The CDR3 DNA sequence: TGTGCCAGCAGTTTATACCGCGGGGGGGCCGTCGGGGAGCTGTTTTTT. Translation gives CASSLYRGGAVGELFF.

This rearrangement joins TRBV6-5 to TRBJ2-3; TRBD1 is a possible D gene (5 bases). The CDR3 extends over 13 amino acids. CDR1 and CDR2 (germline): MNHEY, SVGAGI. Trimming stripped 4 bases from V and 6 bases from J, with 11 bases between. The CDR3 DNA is TGTGCCAGCAGTTGGGCCAGGGTGGATACGCAGTATTTT. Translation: CASSWARVDTQYF.

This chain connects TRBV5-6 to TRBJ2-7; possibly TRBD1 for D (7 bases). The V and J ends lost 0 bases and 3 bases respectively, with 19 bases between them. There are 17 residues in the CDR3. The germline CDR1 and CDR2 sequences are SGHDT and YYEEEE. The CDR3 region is CASSLAFGQGGFYEQYF. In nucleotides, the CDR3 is TGTGCCAGCAGCTTGGCGTTTGGTCAGGGGGGATTCTACGAGCAGTACTTC.

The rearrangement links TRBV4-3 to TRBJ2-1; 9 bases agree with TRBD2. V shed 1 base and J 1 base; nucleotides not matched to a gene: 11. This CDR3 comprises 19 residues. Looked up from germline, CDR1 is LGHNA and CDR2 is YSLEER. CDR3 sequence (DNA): TGCGCCAGCAGCCAAGCTCCGAGATCTCTAGCGGGATCCTACAATGAGCAGTTCTTC. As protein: CASSQAPRSLAGSYNEQFF.

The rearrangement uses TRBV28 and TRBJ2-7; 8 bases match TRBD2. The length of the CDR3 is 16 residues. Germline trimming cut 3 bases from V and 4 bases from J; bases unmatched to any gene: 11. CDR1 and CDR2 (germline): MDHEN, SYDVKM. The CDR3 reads CASSFPKAGVGYEQYF. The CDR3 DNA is TGTGCCAGCAGTTTCCCGAAAGCGGGAGTCGGGTACGAGCAGTACTTC.